The 4 T cell receptor beta chains presented below share a single source sample, sequenced in a study of cytomegalovirus exposure and HLA in healthy donors. PCR used 60 Vbeta primers and 13 Jbeta primers. Libraries were prepared by immunoSEQ multiplex PCR; TCRdb keeps only in-frame clonotypes and omits some of them. The sample records under 150,000 clones, roughly 80% being singletons. The sequenced material came from PBMCs. The receptors were sampled from a man aged 40-49 years in good health and CMV-seropositive.

The DNA of the CDR3 is TGTGCCACAAGCCGGGTCTTCTATAGCAATCAGCCCCAGCATTTT. This translates into CATSRVFYSNQPQHF. This chain connects TRBV6-5 to TRBJ1-5; no clear D. CDR3 length: 15 residues. The germline CDR1 and CDR2 sequences are MNHEY and SVGAGI. Trimming stripped 10 bases from V and 0 bases from J, with 16 bases between.

This chain joins TRBV28 and TRBJ1-6, with 8 nucleotides matching TRBD1. The CDR3 runs 17 residues. J gave up 7 bases and V 2 bases, and 10 bases lay outside the gene matches. Germline V gene data show CDR1 as MDHEN and CDR2 as SYDVKM. CDR3 nucleotide sequence: TGTGCCAGCAGTTTAAGGTCTTGGCGGACAGGGAATTCACCCCTCCACTTT. It encodes CASSLRSWRTGNSPLHF.

The chain employs TRBV6-6 and TRBJ1-2; D remains ambiguous. Trimming cost V 5 bases and J 8 bases, with 12 bases left between them. Per germline, CDR1 MNHNY and CDR2 SVGAGI (reference sequence). The CDR3 has 12 amino acids. As DNA, the CDR3 is TGTGCCAGCAGTCCCCAAAACGCGGGCTACACCTTC. It is translated as CASSPQNAGYTF.

V is TRBV14 and J is TRBJ2-7, with 8 bases matching TRBD1. In germline, CDR1 is SGHDN, CDR2 FVKESK. The CDR3 totals 15 residues. V lost 4 bases, J lost 0 bases, and 5 bases stayed unmatched. CDR3: CASSPDRVSSYEQYF. The CDR3 DNA reads TGTGCCAGCAGCCCGGACAGGGTAAGCTCCTACGAGCAGTACTTC. Full variable domain (outside the CDR3, taken from reference TRBV14 and TRBJ2-7): EAGVTQFPSHSVIEKGQTVTLRCDPISGHDNLYWYRRVMGKEIKFLLHFVKESKQDESGMPNNRFLAERTGGTYSTLKVQPAELEDSGVYFCASSPDRVSSYEQYFGPGTRLTVT.